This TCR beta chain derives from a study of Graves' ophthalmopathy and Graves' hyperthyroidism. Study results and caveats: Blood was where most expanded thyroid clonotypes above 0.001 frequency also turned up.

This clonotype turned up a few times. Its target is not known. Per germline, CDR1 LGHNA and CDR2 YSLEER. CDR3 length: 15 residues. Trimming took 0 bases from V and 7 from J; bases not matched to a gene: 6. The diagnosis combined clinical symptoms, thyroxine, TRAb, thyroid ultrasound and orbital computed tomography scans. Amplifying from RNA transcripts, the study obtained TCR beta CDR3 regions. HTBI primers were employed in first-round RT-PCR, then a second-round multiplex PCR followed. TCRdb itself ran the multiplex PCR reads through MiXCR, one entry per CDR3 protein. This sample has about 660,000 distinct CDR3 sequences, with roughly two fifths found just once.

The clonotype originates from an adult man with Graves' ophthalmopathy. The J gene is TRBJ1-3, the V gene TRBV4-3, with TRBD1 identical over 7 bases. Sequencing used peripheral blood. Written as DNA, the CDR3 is TGCGCCAGCAGCCAAGAAATGGCACAGGGGAACACCATATATTTT. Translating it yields CASSQEMAQGNTIYF.